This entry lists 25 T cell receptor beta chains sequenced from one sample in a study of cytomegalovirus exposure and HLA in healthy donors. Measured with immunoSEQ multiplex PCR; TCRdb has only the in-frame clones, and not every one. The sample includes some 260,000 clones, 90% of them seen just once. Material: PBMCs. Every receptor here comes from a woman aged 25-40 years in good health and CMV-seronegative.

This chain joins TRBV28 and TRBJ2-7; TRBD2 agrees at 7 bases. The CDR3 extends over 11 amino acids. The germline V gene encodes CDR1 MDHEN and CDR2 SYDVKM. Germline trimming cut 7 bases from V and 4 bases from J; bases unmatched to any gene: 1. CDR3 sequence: CASIGGYEQYF. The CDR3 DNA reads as TGTGCCAGCATCGGGGGGTACGAGCAGTACTTC.

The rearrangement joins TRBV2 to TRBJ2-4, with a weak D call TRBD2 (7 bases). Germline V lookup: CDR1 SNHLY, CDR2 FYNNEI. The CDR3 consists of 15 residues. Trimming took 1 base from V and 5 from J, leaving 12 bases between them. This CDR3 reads CASSEGRGAENIQYF. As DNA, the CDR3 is TGTGCCAGCAGTGAAGGTCGGGGGGCCGAAAACATTCAGTACTTC. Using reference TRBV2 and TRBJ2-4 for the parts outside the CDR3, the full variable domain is EPEVTQTPSHQVTQMGQEVILRCVPISNHLYFYWYRQILGQKVEFLVSFYNNEISEKSEIFDDQFSVERPDGSNFTLKIRSTKLEDSAMYFCASSEGRGAENIQYFGAGTRLSVL.

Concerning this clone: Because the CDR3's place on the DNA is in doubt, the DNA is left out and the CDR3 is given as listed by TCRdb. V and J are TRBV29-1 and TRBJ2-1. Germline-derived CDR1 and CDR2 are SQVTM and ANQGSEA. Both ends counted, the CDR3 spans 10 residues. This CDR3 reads CSVHFGEQFF.

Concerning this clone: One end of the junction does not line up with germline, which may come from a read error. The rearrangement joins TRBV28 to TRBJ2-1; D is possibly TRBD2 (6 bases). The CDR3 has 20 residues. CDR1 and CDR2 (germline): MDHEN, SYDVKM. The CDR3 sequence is CASRLLDRSGRRGSYNEQFF. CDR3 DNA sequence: TGTGCCAGCAGGTTATTAGATCGTTCCGGGAGAAGGGGCTCCTACAATGAGCAGTTCTTC.

CDR3 residues: CASSERVAGGQETQYF. The CDR3 DNA reads as TGTGCCAGCAGTGAAAGGGTAGCGGGAGGGCAAGAGACCCAGTACTTC. This chain links TRBV2 with TRBJ2-5, with 11 nucleotides matching TRBD2. V lost 2 bases to trimming and J lost 2 bases; unmatched junction nucleotides: 4. The germline CDR1 and CDR2 sequences are SNHLY and FYNNEI. CDR3 length: 16 amino acids.

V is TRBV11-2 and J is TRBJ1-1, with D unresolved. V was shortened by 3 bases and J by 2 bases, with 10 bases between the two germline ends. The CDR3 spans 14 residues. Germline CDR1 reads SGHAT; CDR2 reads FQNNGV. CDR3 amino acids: CASSLGPFNTEAFF. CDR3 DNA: TGTGCCAGCAGCTTGGGCCCCTTTAACACTGAAGCTTTCTTT.

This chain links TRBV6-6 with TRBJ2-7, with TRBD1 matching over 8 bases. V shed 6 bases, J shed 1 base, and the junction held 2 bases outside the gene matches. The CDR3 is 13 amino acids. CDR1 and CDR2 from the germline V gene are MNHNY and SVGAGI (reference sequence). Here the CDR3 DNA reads TGTGCCAGCAGGGACAGGGTTTCCTACGAGCAGTACTTC. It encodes CASRDRVSYEQYF.

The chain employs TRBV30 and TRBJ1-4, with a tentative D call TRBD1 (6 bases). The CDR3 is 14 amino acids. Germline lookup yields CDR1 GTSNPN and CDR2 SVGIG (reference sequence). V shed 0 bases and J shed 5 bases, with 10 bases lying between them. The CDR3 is CAWSVDRLNEKLFF. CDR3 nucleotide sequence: TGTGCCTGGAGTGTCGACAGGTTAAATGAAAAACTGTTTTTT. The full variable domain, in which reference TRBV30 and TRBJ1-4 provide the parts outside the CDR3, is SQTIHQWPATLVQPVGSPLSLECTVEGTSNPNLYWYRQAAGRGLQLLFYSVGIGQISSEVPQNLSASRPQDRQFILSSKKLLLSDSGFYLCAWSVDRLNEKLFFGSGTQLSVL.

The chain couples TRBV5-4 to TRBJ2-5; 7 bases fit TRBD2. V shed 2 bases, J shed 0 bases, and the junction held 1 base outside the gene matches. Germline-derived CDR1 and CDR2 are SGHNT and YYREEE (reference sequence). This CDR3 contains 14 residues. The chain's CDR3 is CASSLAGNQETQYF. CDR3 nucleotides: TGTGCCAGCAGCTTAGCGGGAAACCAAGAGACCCAGTACTTC.

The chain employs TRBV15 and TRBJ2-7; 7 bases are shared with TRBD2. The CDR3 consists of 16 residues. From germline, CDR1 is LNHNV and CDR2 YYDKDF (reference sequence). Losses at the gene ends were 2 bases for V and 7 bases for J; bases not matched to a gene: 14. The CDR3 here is CATSRPKSGTILEQYF. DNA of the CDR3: TGTGCCACCAGCAGACCAAAAAGCGGGACGATCCTTGAGCAGTACTTC.

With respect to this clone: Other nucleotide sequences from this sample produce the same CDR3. The CDR3 sequence: CSATNTGELFF. CDR3 coding DNA: TGCAGTGCCACGAACACCGGGGAGCTGTTTTTT. The gene calls are TRBV20-1 and TRBJ2-2; D call uncertain. This CDR3 region has 11 residues. Trimming cost V 6 bases and J 0 bases, with 2 bases left between them. Germline lookup yields CDR1 DFQATT and CDR2 SNEGSKA (reference sequence).

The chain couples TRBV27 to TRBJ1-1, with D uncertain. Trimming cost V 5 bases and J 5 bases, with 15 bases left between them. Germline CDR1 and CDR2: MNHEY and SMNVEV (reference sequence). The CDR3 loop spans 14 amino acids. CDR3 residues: CASSGGLLRTEAFF. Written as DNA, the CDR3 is TGTGCCAGCAGTGGAGGACTGCTGAGGACTGAAGCTTTCTTT.

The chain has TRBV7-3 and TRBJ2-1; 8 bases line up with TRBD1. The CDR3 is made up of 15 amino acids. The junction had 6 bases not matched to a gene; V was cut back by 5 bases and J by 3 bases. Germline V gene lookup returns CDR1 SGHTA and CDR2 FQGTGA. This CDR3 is CASSEDRGGYNEQFF. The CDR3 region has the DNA TGTGCCAGCAGCGAAGACAGGGGAGGCTACAATGAGCAGTTCTTC.

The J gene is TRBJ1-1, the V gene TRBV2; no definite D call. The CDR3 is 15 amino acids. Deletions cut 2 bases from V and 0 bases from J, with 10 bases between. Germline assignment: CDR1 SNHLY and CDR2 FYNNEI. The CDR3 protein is CASSETHSLNTEAFF. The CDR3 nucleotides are TGTGCCAGCAGTGAAACCCACTCTTTGAACACTGAAGCTTTCTTT.

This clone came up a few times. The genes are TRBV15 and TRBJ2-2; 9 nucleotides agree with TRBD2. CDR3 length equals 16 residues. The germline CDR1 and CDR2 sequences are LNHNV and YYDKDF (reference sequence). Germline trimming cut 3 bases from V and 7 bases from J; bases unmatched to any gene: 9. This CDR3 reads CATSRKGLALFGELFF. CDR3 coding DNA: TGTGCCACCAGCAGGAAGGGACTAGCTTTGTTCGGGGAGCTGTTTTTT.

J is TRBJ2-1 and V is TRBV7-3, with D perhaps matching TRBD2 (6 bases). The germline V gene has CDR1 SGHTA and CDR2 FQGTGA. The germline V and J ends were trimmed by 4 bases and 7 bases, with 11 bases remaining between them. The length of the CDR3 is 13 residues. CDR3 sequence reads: CASSSLATNEQFF. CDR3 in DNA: TGTGCCAGCAGCTCTCTAGCGACGAATGAGCAGTTCTTC.

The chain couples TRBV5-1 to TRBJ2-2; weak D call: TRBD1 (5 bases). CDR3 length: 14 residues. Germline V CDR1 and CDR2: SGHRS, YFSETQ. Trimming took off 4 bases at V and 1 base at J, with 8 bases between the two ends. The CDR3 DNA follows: TGCGCCAGCAGCCCCGGACAGAACACCGGGGAGCTGTTTTTT. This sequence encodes CASSPGQNTGELFF. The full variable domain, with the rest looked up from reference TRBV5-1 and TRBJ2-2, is KAGVTQTPRYLIKTRGQQVTLSCSPISGHRSVSWYQQTPGQGLQFLFEYFSETQRNKGNFPGRFSGRQFSNSRSEMNVSTLELGDSALYLCASSPGQNTGELFFGEGSRLTVL.

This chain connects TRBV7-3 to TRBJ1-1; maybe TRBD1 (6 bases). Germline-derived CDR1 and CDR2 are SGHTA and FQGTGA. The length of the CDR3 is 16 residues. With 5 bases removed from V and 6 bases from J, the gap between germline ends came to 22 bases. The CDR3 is CASSPPGARGMAEAFF. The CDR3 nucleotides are TGTGCCAGCAGCCCGCCCGGGGCCAGGGGTATGGCTGAAGCTTTCTTT.

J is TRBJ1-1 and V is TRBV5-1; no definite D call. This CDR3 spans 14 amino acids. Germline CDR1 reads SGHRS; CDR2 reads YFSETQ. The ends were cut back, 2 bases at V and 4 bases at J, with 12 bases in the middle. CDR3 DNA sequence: TGCGCCAGCAGCTTTGAACAGATGAGCACTGAAGCTTTCTTT. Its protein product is CASSFEQMSTEAFF.

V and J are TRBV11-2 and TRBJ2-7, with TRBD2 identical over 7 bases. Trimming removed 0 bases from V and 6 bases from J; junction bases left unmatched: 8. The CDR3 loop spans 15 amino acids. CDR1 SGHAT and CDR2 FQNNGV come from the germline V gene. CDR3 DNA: TGTGCCAGCAGCTTAGATAGGGCGGGAGTGGGCGAGCAGTACTTC. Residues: CASSLDRAGVGEQYF.

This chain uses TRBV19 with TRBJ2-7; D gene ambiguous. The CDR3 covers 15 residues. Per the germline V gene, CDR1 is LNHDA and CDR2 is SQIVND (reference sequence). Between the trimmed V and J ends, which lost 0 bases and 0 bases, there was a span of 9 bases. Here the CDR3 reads CASSIEPGGSYEQYF. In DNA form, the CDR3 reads TGTGCCAGTAGTATAGAGCCCGGCGGCTCCTACGAGCAGTACTTC.

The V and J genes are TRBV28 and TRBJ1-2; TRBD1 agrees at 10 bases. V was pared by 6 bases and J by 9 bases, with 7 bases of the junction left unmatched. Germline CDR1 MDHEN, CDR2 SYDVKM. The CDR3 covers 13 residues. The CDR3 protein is CASSEGTGDRYTF. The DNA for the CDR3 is TGTGCCAGCAGCGAAGGGACAGGGGATCGCTACACCTTC.

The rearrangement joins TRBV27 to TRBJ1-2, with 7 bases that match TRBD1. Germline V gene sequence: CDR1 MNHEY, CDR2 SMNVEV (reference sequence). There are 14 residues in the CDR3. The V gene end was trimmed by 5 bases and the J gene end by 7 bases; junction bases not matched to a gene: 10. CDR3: CASSLDRERGGYTF. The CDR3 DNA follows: TGTGCCAGCAGTCTAGACAGGGAAAGGGGTGGCTACACCTTC.

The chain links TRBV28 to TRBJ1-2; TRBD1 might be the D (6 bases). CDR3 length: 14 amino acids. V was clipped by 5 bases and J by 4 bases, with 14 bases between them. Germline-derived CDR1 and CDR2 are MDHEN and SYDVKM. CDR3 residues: CASSQQGPVYGYTF. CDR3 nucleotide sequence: TGTGCCAGCAGTCAACAGGGACCTGTCTATGGCTACACCTTC.

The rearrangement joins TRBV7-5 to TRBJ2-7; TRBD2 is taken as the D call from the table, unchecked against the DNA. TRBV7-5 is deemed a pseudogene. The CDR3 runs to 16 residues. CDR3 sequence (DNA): TGTGTCAGAAGCTCGGGACTAGCGGGTATCTCCTACGAGCAGTACTTC. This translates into CVRSSGLAGISYEQYF.